This T cell receptor beta chain was obtained from a study of T cells in localized non-small cell lung cancer (dated by TCRdb to 2020 to 2022). At the level of the whole study: Comparing tumors with uninvolved tumor-adjacent lungs, the study looked at the T cell repertoires of a few hundred patients with early-stage NSCLC. The cohort was made up of a few hundred treatment-naive NSCLC patients whose localized lung tumors had been resected. Of the NSCLC patients, 129 were male and roughly 110 were female, and the mean age was roughly 61 years. Overall study outcomes, separate from this receptor: Uninvolved tumor-adjacent lung showed the highest T cell clonality, higher than tumor, which suggests more focused antigenic responses in the uninvolved tumor-adjacent lung. Because the study design was exploratory, TCR variables were selected using unadjusted p-values without false-discovery rate correction. A median of approximately 50 of the top 100 tumor clones turned up in the paired uninvolved adjacent lung, and about 28 of those clones also ranked among the top 100 of that same adjacent lung. Longer overall survival was associated with higher T cell density in blood, whereas shorter survival was associated with higher clonality in adjacent lung. Because multi-region tumor sequencing was not done, intratumor heterogeneity could not be ruled out.

Worth noting for this clone: Its antigen has not been determined. Mismatch with germline at one junction end may stem from a read error.

For CDR1 and CDR2, the germline V gene lists SGHVS and FNYEAQ. The CDR3 starts with the cysteine, ends with the phenylalanine, and has 15 residues. The DNA shown is the 45-base CDR3, in frame from base 1. At diagnosis, peripheral blood, uninvolved tumor-adjacent lung and tumor were collected and were preserved as a mix of fresh-frozen and FFPE material. Blood samples were analyzed as peripheral blood mononuclear cells for TCR repertoire profiling. TCR beta CDR3 regions were sequenced from DNA using the immunoSEQ Assay. Under the source paper's analysis protocol: T cell density was computed as TCR beta template counts normalized to usable DNA estimated by amplifying housekeeping genes. The preseqR package was used to estimate richness by extrapolating to 400,000 templates for PBMC samples and to 120,000 templates for tissue samples. Clonality was defined by subtracting Pielou's evenness from one. Tissue-enriched TCRs were identified through differential abundance testing performed on productive amino-acid clonotypes, with a minimum total count of 5 and an alpha of 0.1. The Jaccard Index and the Morisita Overlap Index were used to measure repertoire overlap between compartments. TCR beta CDR3s were clustered by GLIPH together with public tetramer-defined viral CDR3s, and at least three viral sequences plus V-gene enrichment were required for viral motifs. TCRdb re-hosts the immuneACCESS table, in-frame sequences only. Its copies lack some clones; in the studies checked, an unresolved V gene accounts for under half of them, and the cause for the rest is not known. The V and J calls and the clone size are those of that table, but D and trimming were determined from the DNA. The sample table lists just over 70,000 clones, approximately 87% of them with a count of one. 21% of the sample is held by the ten biggest clonotypes.

This receptor was obtained from a male donor aged 60 or older with stage III squamous cell lung carcinoma. Specimen: peripheral blood, collected before any cancer treatment. The chain was built from TRBV7-6 and TRBJ2-5; 8 bases in between match TRBD1. CDR3 loop: CASSLAGTGRETQYF. The DNA sequence reads TGTGCCAGCAGCCTAGCCGGGACAGGAAGGGAGACCCAGTACTTC. Supplemented by the reference TRBV7-6 and TRBJ2-5 proteins around the CDR3, the complete variable domain is GAGVSQSPRYKVTKRGQDVALRCDPISGHVSLYWYRQALGQGPEFLTYFNYEAQQDKSGLPNDRFSAERPEGSISTLTIQRTEQRDSAMYRCASSLAGTGRETQYFGPGTRLLVL.